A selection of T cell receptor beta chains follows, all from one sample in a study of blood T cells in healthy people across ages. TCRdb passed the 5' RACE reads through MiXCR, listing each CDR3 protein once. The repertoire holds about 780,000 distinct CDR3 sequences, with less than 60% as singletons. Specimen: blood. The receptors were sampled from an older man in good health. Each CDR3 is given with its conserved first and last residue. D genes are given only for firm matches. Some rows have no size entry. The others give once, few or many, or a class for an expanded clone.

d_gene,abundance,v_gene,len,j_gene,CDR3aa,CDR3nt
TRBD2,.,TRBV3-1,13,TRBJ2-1,CASSPGTRNEQFF,TGTGCCAGCAGCCCCGGGACTAGGAATGAGCAGTTCTTC
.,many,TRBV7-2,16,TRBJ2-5,CASSLIASAPVGTQYF,TGTGCCAGCAGCTTAATTGCTAGCGCCCCGGTTGGGACCCAGTACTTC
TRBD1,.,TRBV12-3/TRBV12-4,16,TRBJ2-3,CASSRAFRDRGDAQYF,TGTGCCAGCAGCCGCGCATTCCGGGACAGGGGAGATGCGCAGTATTTT
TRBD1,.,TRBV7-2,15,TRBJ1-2,CASSLRAGGYYGYTF,TGTGCCAGCAGCTTAAGGGCAGGGGGTTACTATGGCTACACCTTC
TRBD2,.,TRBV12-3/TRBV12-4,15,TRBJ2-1,CASSGSQREDNEQFF,TGTGCCAGCAGTGGTTCTCAACGGGAGGACAATGAGCAGTTCTTC
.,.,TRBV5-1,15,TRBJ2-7,CASSLAAGVLGEQYF,TGCGCCAGCAGCTTGGCGGCGGGCGTTCTGGGCGAGCAGTACTTC
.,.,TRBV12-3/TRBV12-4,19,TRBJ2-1,CASSFLFREGSSSYNEQFF,TGTGCCAGCAGTTTCTTGTTTCGCGAGGGATCCTCCTCCTACAATGAGCAGTTCTTC
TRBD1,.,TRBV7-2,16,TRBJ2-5,CASSTLRGQKGETQYF,TGTGCCAGCAGCACCTTAAGGGGACAGAAAGGGGAGACCCAGTACTTC
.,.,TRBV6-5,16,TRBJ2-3,CASSYSPQRIPDTQYF,TGTGCCAGCAGTTACTCCCCCCAGAGGATCCCAGATACGCAGTATTTT
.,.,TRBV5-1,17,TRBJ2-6,CASSLWLGISGANVLTF,TGCGCCAGCAGCTTGTGGTTGGGGATCTCTGGGGCCAACGTCCTGACTTTC
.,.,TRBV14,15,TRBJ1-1,CASSRAAGLVTEAFF,TGTGCCAGCAGCAGAGCGGCAGGCCTGGTCACTGAAGCTTTCTTT
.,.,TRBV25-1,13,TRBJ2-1,CASISDTLLKQFF,TGTGCCAGCATCTCGGACACCCTACTTAAGCAGTTCTTC
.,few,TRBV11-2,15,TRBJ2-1,CASSLDVSVNNEQFF,TGTGCCAGCAGCTTAGATGTGAGCGTAAACAATGAGCAGTTCTTC
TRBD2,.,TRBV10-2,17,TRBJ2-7,CASSGPVSGRAQNEQYF,TGCGCCAGCAGTGGACCCGTGAGTGGGAGGGCCCAAAATGAGCAGTACTTC
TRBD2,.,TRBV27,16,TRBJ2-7,CASSAIGLAGAYEQYF,TGTGCCAGCAGTGCAATCGGACTAGCGGGTGCCTACGAGCAGTACTTC
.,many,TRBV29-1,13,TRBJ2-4,CSVEGGYKNIQYF,TGCAGCGTTGAAGGCGGGTACAAAAACATTCAGTACTTC
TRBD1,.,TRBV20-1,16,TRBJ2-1,CSALPGGQGPGSEQFF,TGCAGTGCCCTGCCCGGAGGACAGGGACCAGGCAGTGAGCAGTTCTTC
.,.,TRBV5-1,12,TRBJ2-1,CASSLNSDEQFF,TGCGCCAGCAGCTTGAACAGCGATGAGCAGTTCTTC
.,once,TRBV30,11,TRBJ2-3,CAWRDGDTQYF,TGTGCCTGGCGCGATGGTGATACGCAGTATTTT
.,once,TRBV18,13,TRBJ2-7,CASSYQKDYEQYF,TGTGCCAGCTCATACCAAAAAGACTACGAGCAGTACTTC
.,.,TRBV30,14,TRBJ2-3,CAWSVGDSTDTQYF,TGTGCCTGGAGTGTAGGGGATAGCACAGATACGCAGTATTTT
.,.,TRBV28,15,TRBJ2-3,CASEVTRTHGDTQYF,TGTGCCAGCGAGGTCACGCGGACTCACGGAGATACGCAGTATTTT
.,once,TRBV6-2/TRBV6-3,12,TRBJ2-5,CASNAVQETQYF,TGTGCCAGCAACGCGGTTCAAGAGACCCAGTACTTC
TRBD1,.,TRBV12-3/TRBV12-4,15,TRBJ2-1,CASTRRDRRYNEQFF,TGTGCCAGCACCCGACGGGACAGGAGATACAATGAGCAGTTCTTC
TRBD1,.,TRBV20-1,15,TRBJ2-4,CSARKDRETKNIQYF,TGCAGTGCTAGAAAAGACAGGGAGACCAAAAACATTCAGTACTTC
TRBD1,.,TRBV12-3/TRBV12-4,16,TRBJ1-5,CASREDRAYGNQPQHF,TGTGCCAGCAGAGAGGACAGGGCATATGGCAATCAGCCCCAGCATTTT
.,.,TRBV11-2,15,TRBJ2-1,CASSRQANSYNEQFF,TGTGCCAGCAGTCGACAGGCGAACTCCTACAATGAGCAGTTCTTC
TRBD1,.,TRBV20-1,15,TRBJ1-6,CSASPVGQANSPLHF,TGCAGTGCTAGTCCTGTTGGACAGGCTAATTCACCCCTCCACTTT
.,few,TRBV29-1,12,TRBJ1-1,CSVVVEGRGTFF,TGCAGCGTTGTTGTTGAGGGCCGGGGGACTTTCTTT
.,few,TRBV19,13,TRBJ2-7,CATGPRKTSEQYF,TGTGCCACTGGTCCCCGGAAGACTTCCGAGCAGTACTTC
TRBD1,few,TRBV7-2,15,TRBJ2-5,CASSKRTGYQETQYF,TGTGCCAGCAGCAAGCGGACAGGATACCAAGAGACCCAGTACTTC
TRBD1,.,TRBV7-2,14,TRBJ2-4,CASTSRDRTDIQYF,TGTGCCAGCACCTCCCGGGACAGGACTGACATTCAGTACTTC
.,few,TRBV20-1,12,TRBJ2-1,CSASPSVNEQFF,TGCAGTGCTAGCCCTAGCGTGAATGAGCAGTTCTTC
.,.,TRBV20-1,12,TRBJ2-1,CSAAPGLREQFF,TGCAGTGCTGCCCCGGGCCTCCGTGAGCAGTTCTTC
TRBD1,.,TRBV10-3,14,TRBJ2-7,CAGSTTGSSCEQYF,TGTGCCGGGTCCACGACAGGGAGTTCCTGCGAGCAGTACTTC
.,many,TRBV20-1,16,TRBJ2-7,CSARDGGGRISYEQYF,TGCAGTGCTAGAGATGGGGGCGGGAGAATCTCCTACGAGCAGTACTTC